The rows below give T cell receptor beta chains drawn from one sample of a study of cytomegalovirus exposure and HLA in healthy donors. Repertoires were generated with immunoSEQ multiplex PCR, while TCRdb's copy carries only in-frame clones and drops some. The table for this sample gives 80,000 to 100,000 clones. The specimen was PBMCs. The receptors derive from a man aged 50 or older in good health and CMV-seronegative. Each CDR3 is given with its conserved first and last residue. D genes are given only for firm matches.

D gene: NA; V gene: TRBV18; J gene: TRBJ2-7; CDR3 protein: CASSPVVPGQNYEQYF; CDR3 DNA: TGTGCCAGCTCACCAGTCGTACCGGGACAAAACTACGAGCAGTACTTC
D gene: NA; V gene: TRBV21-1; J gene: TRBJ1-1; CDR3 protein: CATSGQGANPSCGCTEAFF; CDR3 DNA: TGTGCCACCTCAGGACAGGGGGCGAACCCCAGTTGCGGATGCACTGAAGCTTTCTTT
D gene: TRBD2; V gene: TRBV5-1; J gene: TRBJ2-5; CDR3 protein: CASSLGLAGGEETQYF; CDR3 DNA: TGCGCCAGCAGCTTGGGGCTAGCGGGGGGTGAGGAGACCCAGTACTTC
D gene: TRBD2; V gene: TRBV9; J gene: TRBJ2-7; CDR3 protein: CASSAGTSVREQYF; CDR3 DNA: TGTGCCAGCAGCGCCGGGACTAGCGTTCGCGAGCAGTACTTC
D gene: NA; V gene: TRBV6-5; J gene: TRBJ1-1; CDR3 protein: CASSDQGNRRAFF; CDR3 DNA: TGTGCCAGCAGTGACCAGGGGAATAGGAGAGCTTTCTTT
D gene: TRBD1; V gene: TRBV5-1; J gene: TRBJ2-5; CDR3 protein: CASSGGQGKETQYF; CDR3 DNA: TGCGCCAGCAGCGGTGGACAGGGGAAAGAGACCCAGTACTTC
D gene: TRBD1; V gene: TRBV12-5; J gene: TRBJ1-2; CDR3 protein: CASGLVLSDRGSGYTF; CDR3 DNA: TGTGCTAGTGGTTTGGTACTATCGGACAGGGGTAGTGGCTACACCTTC
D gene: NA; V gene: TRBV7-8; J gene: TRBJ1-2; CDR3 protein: CASSLEEGGRWSYGYTF; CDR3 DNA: TGTGCCAGCAGCTTAGAGGAGGGGGGGCGCTGGAGCTATGGCTACACCTTC
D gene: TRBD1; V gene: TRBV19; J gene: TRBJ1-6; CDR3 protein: CATRGNNSPLHF; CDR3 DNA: TGTGCCACCAGGGGGAACAATTCACCCCTCCACTTT
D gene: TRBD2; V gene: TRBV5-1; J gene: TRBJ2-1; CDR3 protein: CASSPDGLVVNYNEQFF; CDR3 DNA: TGCGCCAGCAGCCCGGATGGACTAGTCGTAAACTACAATGAGCAGTTCTTC
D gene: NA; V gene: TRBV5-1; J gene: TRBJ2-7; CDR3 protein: CASSLVGADYEQYF; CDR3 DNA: TGCGCCAGCAGCTTGGTGGGGGCAGATTACGAGCAGTACTTC
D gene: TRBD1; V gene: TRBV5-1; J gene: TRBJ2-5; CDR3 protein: CASSFQGQQETQYF; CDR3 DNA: TGCGCCAGCAGCTTTCAGGGACAGCAAGAGACCCAGTACTTC
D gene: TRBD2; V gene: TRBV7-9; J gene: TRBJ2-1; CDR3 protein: CASSPIGLAGNEQFF; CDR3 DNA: TGTGCCAGCAGCCCAATCGGACTAGCGGGGAATGAGCAGTTCTTC
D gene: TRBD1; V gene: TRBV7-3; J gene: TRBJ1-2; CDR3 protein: CASGTGGTENYGYTF; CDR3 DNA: TGTGCCAGCGGGACAGGGGGCACGGAAAACTATGGCTACACCTTC
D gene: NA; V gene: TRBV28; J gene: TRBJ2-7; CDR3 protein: CASTTPDNREQYF; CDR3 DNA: TGTGCCAGCACCACTCCGGACAATAGGGAGCAGTACTTC
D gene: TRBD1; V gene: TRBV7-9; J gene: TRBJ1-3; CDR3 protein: CASSDGTGAGNTIYF; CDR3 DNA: TGTGCCAGCAGCGATGGGACAGGGGCTGGAAACACCATATATTTT
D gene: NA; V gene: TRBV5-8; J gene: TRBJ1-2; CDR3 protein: CASSFSGVILYGYTF; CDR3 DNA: TGTGCCAGCAGCTTCTCCGGGGTCATCCTCTATGGCTACACCTTC
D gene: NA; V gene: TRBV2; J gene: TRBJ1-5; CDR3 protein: CASRVGTFNQPQHF; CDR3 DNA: TGTGCCAGCAGGGTCGGGACATTTAATCAGCCCCAGCATTTT
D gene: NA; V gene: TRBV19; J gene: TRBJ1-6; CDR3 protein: CASRADSSSSYNSPLHF; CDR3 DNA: TGTGCCAGTAGAGCGGACAGCTCAAGCTCCTATAATTCACCCCTCCACTTT
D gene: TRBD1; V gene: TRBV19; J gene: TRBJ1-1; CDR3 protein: CASSTLTGGGWDTEAFF; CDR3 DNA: TGTGCCAGTAGTACACTGACAGGGGGCGGATGGGACACTGAAGCTTTCTTT
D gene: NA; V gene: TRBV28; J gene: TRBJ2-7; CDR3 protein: CASTRTVLSYEQYF; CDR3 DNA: TGTGCCAGCACCAGGACAGTACTTTCCTACGAGCAGTACTTC
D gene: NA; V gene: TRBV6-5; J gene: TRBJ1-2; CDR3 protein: CASRPDSDYGYTF; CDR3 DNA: TGTGCCAGCAGACCCGACAGTGACTATGGCTACACCTTC
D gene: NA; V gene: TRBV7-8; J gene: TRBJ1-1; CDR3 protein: CASSLVAGWNTEAFF; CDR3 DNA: TGTGCCAGCAGCTTAGTCGCAGGGTGGAACACTGAAGCTTTCTTT
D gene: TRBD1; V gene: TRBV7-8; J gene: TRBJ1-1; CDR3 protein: CASIENQGASEAFF; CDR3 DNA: TGTGCCAGCATCGAGAACCAGGGGGCCTCTGAAGCTTTCTTT
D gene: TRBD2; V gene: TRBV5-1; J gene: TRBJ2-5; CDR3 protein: CASSLGGGETQYF; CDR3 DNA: TGCGCCAGCAGCCTGGGGGGGGGAGAGACCCAGTACTTC
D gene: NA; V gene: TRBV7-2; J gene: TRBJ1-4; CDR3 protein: CASSLIPGDYLNNEKLFF; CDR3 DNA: TGTGCCAGCAGCTTAATCCCAGGGGACTACCTTAACAATGAAAAACTGTTTTTT
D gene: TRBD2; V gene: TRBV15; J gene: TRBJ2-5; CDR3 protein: CATSRVGGGAVETQYF; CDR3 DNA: TGTGCCACCAGCAGAGTGGGCGGGGGGGCCGTGGAGACCCAGTACTTC
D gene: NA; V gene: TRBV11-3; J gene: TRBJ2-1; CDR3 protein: CASSLDRGYEQFF; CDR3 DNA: TGTGCCAGCAGCTTAGACAGGGGCTATGAGCAGTTCTTC
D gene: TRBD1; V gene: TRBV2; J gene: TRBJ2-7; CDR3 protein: CASSTGGSYEQYF; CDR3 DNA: TGTGCCAGCAGTACAGGGGGCTCCTACGAGCAGTACTTC
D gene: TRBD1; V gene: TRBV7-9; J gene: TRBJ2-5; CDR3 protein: CASSLATGGGETQYF; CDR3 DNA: TGTGCCAGCAGCTTAGCGACAGGGGGCGGAGAGACCCAGTACTTC
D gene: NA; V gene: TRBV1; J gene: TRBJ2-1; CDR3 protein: CTSSQEPTRWAYNEQFF; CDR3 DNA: TGCACCAGCAGCCAAGAACCCACCAGGTGGGCCTACAATGAGCAGTTCTTC
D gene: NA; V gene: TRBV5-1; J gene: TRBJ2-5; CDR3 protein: CASSWQGLGQETQYF; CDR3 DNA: TGCGCCAGCAGCTGGCAGGGTCTGGGGCAAGAGACCCAGTACTTC
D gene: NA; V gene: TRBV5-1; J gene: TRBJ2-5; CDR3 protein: CASSRTGAQETQYF; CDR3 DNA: TGCGCCAGCAGCCGTACGGGTGCTCAAGAGACCCAGTACTTC
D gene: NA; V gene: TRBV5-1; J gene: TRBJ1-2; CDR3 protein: CASGTGGGINYGYTF; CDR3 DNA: TGCGCCAGCGGCACAGGCGGGGGGATTAACTATGGCTACACCTTC
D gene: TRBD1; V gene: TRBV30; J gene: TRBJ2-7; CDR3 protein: CAWSVGTGGSYEQYF; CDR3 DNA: TGTGCCTGGAGTGTAGGGACAGGGGGATCCTACGAGCAGTACTTC
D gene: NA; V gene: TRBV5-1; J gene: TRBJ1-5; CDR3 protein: CASSLDVGGGQPQHF; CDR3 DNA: TGCGCCAGCAGCTTGGACGTCGGGGGGGGTCAGCCCCAGCATTTT
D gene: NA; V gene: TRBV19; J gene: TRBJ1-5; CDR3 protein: CASTHAGHLNQPQHF; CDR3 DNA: TGTGCCAGTACCCATGCAGGACACCTAAATCAGCCCCAGCATTTT
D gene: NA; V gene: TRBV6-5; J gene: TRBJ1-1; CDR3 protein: CASSYDQGGMNTEDFF; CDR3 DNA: TGTGCCAGCAGTTACGATCAGGGTGGCATGAACACTGAAGATTTCTTT
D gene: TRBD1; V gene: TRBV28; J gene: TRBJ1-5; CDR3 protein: CASSLYLFYGDRANQPQHF; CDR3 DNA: TGTGCCAGCAGCCTTTACCTCTTTTATGGGGACAGGGCCAATCAGCCCCAGCATTTT
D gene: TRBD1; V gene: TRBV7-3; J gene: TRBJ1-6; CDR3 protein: CASSLRGTGNSPLHF; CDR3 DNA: TGTGCCAGCAGCTTGAGAGGGACAGGCAATTCACCCCTCCACTTT
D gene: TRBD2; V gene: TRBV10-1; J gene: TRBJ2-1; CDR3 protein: CASSSGTSGYNEQFF; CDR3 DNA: TGCGCCAGCAGTAGCGGGACTAGCGGTTACAATGAGCAGTTCTTC
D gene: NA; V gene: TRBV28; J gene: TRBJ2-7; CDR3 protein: CASSLPAQGRKQYF; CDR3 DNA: TGTGCCAGCAGTTTACCGGCCCAGGGTAGGAAGCAGTACTTC
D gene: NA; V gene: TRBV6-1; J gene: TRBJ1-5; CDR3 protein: CASSDLGVKNQPQHF; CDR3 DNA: TGTGCCAGCAGTGATTTAGGGGTTAAGAATCAGCCCCAGCATTTT
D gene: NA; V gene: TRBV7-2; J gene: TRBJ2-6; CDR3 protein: CASSQPLDSGANVLTF; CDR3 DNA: TGTGCCAGCAGCCAACCACTCGACTCTGGGGCCAACGTCCTGACTTTC
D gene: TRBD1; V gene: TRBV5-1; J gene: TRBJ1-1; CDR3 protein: CASSFKGARGTEAFF; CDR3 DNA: TGCGCCAGCAGCTTCAAGGGGGCAAGAGGAACTGAAGCTTTCTTT
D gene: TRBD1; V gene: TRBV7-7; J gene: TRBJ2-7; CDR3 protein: CASSRDRGYEQYF; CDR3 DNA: TGTGCTAGCAGCCGGGACAGGGGCTACGAGCAGTACTTC
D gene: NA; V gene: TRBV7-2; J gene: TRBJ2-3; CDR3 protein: CASSLNPPGTDTQYF; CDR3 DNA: TGTGCCAGCAGCTTAAATCCCCCCGGGACAGATACGCAGTATTTT
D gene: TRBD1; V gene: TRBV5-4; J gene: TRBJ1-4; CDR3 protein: CASSTTGQGAEKLFF; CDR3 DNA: TGTGCCAGCAGCACTACGGGACAGGGGGCGGAAAAACTGTTTTTT
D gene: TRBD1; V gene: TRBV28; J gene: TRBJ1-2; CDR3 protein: CASSRDRGLYGYTF; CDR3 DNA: TGTGCCAGCAGCCGCGACAGGGGGCTTTATGGCTACACCTTC
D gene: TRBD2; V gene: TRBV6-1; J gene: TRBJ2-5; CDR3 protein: CASSLAGGQETQYF; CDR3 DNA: TGTGCCAGCAGCCTAGCGGGGGGGCAGGAGACCCAGTACTTC
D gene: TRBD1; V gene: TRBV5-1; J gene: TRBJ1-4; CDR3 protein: CASSLQDRSNEKLFF; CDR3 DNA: TGCGCCAGCAGCTTGCAGGACAGGAGTAATGAAAAACTGTTTTTT
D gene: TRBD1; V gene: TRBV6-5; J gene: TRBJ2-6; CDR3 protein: CASSQGAGANVLTF; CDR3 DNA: TGTGCCAGCAGCCAGGGGGCCGGGGCCAACGTCCTGACTTTC
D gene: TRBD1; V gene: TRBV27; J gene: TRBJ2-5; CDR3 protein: CATKDRGHQETQYF; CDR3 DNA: TGTGCCACCAAAGACAGGGGGCACCAAGAGACCCAGTACTTC